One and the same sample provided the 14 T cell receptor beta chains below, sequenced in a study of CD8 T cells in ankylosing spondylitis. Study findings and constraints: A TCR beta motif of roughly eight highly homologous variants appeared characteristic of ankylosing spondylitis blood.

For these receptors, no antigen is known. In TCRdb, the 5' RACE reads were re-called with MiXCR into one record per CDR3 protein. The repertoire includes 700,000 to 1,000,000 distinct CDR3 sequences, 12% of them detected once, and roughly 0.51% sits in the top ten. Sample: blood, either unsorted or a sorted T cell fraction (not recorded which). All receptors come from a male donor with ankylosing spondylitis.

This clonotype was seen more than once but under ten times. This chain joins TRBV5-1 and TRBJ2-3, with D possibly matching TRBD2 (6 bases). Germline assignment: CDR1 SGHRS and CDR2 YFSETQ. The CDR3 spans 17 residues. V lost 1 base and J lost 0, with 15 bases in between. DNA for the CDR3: TGCGCCAGCAGCTTGTCCCTATCTAGCGCCAGCACAGATACGCAGTATTTT. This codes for CASSLSLSSASTDTQYF. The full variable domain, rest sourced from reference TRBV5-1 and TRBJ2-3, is KAGVTQTPRYLIKTRGQQVTLSCSPISGHRSVSWYQQTPGQGLQFLFEYFSETQRNKGNFPGRFSGRQFSNSRSEMNVSTLELGDSALYLCASSLSLSSASTDTQYFGPGTRLTVL.

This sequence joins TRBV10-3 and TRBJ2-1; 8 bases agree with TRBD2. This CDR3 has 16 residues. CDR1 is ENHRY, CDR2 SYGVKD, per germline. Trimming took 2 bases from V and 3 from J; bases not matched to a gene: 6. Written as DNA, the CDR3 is TGTGCCATCAGTGAGGTAGGCGGGAGGCTCTACAATGAGCAGTTCTTC. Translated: CAISEVGGRLYNEQFF.

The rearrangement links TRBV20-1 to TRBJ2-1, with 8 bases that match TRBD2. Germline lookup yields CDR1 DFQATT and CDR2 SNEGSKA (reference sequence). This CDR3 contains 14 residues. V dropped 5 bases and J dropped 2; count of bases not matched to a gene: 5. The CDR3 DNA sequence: TGCAGTGCTTCTCGGGGGGGGACCTACAATGAGCAGTTCTTC. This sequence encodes CSASRGGTYNEQFF.

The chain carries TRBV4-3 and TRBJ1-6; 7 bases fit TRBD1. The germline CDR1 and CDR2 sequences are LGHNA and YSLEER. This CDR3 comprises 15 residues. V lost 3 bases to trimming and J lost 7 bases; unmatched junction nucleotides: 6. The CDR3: CASSHEDRDNSPLHF. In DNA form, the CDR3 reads TGCGCCAGCAGCCATGAAGACAGGGACAATTCACCCCTCCACTTT.

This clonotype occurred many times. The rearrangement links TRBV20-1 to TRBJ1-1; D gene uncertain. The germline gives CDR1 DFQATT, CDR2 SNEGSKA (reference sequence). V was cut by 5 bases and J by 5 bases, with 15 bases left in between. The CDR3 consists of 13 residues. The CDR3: CSAAYKRGTEAFF. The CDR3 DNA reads TGCAGTGCTGCTTACAAGAGAGGGACTGAAGCTTTCTTT.

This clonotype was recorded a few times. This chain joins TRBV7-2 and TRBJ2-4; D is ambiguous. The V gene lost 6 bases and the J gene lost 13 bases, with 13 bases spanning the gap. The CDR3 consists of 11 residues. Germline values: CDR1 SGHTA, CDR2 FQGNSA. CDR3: CASRFNGPQYF. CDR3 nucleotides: TGTGCCAGCAGATTTAACGGGCCCCAGTACTTC.

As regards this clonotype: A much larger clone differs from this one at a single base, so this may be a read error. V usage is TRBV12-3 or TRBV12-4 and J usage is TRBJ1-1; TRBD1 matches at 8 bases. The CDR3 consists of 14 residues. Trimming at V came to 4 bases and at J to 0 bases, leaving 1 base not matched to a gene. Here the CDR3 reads CASSWTGLNTEAFF. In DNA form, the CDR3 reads TGTGCCAGCAGTTGGACAGGGTTGAACACTGAAGCTTTCTTT.

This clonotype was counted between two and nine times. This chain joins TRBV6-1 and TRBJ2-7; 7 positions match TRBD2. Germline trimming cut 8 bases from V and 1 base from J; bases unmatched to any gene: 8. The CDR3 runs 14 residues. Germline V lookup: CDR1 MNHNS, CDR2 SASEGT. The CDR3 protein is CASQTLAASYEQYF. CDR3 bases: TGTGCCAGCCAGACCCTAGCGGCTTCCTACGAGCAGTACTTC.

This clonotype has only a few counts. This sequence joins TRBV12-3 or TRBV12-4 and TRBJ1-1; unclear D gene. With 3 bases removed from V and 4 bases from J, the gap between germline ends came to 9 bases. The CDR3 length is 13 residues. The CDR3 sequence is CASSFRQFTEAFF. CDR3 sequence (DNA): TGTGCCAGCAGTTTCAGACAATTCACTGAAGCTTTCTTT.

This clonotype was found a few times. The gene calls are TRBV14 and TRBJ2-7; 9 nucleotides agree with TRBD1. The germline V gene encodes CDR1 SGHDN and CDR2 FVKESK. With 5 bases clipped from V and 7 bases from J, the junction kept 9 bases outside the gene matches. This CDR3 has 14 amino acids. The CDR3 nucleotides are TGTGCCAGCAGCGCTCCGGGACAGGGCCGGGAGCAGTACTTC. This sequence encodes CASSAPGQGREQYF. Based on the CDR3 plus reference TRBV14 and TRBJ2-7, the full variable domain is EAGVTQFPSHSVIEKGQTVTLRCDPISGHDNLYWYRRVMGKEIKFLLHFVKESKQDESGMPNNRFLAERTGGTYSTLKVQPAELEDSGVYFCASSAPGQGREQYFGPGTRLTVT.

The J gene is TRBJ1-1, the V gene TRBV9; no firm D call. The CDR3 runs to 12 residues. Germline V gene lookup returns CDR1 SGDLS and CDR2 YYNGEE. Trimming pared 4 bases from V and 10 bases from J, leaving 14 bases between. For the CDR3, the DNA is TGTGCCAGCAGCCCTCGAAGGTCTGGAGCTTTCTTT. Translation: CASSPRRSGAFF.

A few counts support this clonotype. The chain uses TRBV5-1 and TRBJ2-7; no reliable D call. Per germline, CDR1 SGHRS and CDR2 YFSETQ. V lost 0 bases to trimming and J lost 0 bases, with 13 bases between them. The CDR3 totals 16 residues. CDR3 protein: CASSLAVGTVSYEQYF. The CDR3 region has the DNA TGCGCCAGCAGCTTGGCCGTGGGAACCGTCTCCTACGAGCAGTACTTC.

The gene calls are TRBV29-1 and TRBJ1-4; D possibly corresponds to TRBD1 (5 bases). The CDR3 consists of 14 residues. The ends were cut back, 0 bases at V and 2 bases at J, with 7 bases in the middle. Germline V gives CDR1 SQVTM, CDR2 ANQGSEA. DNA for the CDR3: TGCAGCGTTGAAGAGGACACCACTAATGAAAAACTGTTTTTT. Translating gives CSVEEDTTNEKLFF.

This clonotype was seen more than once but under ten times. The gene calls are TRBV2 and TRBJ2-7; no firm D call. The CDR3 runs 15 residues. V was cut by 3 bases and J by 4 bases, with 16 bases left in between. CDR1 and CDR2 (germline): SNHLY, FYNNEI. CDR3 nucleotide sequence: TGTGCCAGCAGTGAGCAAATGGACGCGCCATACGAGCAGTACTTC. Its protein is CASSEQMDAPYEQYF. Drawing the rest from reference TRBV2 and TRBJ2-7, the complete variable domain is EPEVTQTPSHQVTQMGQEVILRCVPISNHLYFYWYRQILGQKVEFLVSFYNNEISEKSEIFDDQFSVERPDGSNFTLKIRSTKLEDSAMYFCASSEQMDAPYEQYFGPGTRLTVT.